This T cell receptor beta chain came from a study of CD8 T cells in ankylosing spondylitis. Whole-study results and caveats: Disease-linked clones bore a CD8+ phenotype, appearing relatively rarely in peripheral blood. Reportedly, matched ankylosing spondylitis synovial fluid was significantly enriched for disease-linked clones. Made up of about eight highly homologous variants, a TCR beta motif appeared characteristic of ankylosing spondylitis blood.

One entry per CDR3 protein results from TCRdb running MiXCR on the 5' RACE reads. The sample holds roughly 90,000 distinct CDR3 sequences, roughly 8.5% seen once. This clonotype was seen many times. The antigen is unknown. The germline gives CDR1 ENHRY, CDR2 SYGVKD. Trimming pared 9 bases from V and 0 bases from J, leaving 12 bases between. This CDR3 region has 13 residues. The rearrangement joins TRBV10-3 to TRBJ2-7; D may be TRBD2 (6 bases). The source of this sequence is a male donor with ankylosing spondylitis. The sample consisted of blood, either unsorted or a sorted T cell fraction (not recorded which). CDR3 residues: CAIMEGVSYEQYF. The CDR3, as DNA: TGTGCCATTATGGAGGGAGTCTCCTACGAGCAGTACTTC.